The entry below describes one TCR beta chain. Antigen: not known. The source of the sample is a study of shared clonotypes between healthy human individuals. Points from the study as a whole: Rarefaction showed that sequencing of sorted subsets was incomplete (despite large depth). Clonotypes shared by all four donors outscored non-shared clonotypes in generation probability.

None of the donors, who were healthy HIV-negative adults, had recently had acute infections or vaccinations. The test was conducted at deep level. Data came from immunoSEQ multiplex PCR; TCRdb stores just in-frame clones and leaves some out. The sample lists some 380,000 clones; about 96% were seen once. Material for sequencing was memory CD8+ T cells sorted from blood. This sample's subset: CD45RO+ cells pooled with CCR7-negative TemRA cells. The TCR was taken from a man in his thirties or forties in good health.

The DNA of the CDR3 is TGCGCCAGCAGCTTATTACGAACTCCCACCTACAATGAGCAGTTCTTC. Protein product: CASSLLRTPTYNEQFF. The V and J genes are TRBV5-1 and TRBJ2-1, with D unclear. In germline, CDR1 is SGHRS, CDR2 YFSETQ. V shed 2 bases and J shed 2 bases, with 14 bases lying between them. The length of the CDR3 is 16 residues.